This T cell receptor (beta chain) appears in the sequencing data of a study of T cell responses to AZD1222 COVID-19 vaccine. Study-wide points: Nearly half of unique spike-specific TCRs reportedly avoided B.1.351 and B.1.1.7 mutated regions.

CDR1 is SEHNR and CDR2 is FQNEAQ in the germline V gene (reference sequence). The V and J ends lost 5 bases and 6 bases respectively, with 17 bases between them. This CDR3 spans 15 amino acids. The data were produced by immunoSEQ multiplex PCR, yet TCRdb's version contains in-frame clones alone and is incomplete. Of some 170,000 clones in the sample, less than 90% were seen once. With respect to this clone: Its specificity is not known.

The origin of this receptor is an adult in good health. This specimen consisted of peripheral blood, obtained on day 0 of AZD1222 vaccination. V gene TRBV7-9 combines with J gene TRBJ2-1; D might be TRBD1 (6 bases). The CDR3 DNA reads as TGTGCCAGCAGCCGAACAGGGAGTGCGACCAATGAGCAGTTCTTC. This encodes CASSRTGSATNEQFF.